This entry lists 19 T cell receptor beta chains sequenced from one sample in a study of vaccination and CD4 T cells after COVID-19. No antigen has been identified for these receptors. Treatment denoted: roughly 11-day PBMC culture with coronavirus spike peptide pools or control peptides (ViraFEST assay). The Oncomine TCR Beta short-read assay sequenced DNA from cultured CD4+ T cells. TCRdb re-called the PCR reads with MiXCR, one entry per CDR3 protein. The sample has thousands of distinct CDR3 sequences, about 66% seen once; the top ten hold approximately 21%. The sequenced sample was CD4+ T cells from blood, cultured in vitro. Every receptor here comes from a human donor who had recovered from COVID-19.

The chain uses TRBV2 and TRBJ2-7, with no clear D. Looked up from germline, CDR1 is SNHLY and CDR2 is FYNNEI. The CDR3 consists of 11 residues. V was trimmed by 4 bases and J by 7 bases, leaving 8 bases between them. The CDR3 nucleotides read TGTGCCAGCAGTGTGTACGAAGAGCAGTACTTC. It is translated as CASSVYEEQYF. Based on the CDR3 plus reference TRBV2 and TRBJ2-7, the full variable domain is EPEVTQTPSHQVTQMGQEVILRCVPISNHLYFYWYRQILGQKVEFLVSFYNNEISEKSEIFDDQFSVERPDGSNFTLKIRSTKLEDSAMYFCASSVYEEQYFGPGTRLTVT.

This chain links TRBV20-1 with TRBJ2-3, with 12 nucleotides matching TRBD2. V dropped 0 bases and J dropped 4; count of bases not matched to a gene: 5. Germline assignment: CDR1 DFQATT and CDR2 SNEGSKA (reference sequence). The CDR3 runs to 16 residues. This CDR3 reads CSARELAGGSPDTQYF. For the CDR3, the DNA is TGCAGTGCTAGAGAGCTAGCGGGGGGGTCCCCAGATACGCAGTATTTT.

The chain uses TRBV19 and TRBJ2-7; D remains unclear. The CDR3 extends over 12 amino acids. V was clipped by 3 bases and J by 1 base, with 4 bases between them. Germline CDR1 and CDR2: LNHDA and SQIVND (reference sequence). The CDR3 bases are TGTGCCAGTAGTATTAATTCCTACGAGCAGTACTTC. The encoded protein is CASSINSYEQYF.

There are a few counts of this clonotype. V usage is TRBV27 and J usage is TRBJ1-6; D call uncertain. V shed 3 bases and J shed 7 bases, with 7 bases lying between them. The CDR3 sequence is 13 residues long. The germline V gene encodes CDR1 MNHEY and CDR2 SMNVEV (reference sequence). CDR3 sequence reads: CASSFLGNSPLHF. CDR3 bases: TGTGCCAGCAGTTTCTTGGGAAATTCACCCCTCCACTTT.

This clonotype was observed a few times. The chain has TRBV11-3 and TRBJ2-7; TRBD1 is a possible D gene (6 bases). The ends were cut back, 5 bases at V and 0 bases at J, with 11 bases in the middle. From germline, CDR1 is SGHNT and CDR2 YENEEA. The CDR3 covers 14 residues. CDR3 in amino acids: CASSAETGSYEQYF. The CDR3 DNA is TGTGCCAGCAGCGCCGAGACAGGCTCCTACGAGCAGTACTTC.

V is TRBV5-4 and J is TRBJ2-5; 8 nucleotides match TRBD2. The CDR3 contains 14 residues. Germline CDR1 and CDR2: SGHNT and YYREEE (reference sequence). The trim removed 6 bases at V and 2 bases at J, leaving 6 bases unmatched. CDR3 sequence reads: CASTPRGGQETQYF. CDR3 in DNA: TGTGCCAGCACCCCTCGGGGGGGACAAGAGACCCAGTACTTC.

The CDR3 sequence is CASSRGQADYGYTF. As DNA, the CDR3 is TGTGCCAGCAGCAGGGGACAGGCCGACTATGGCTACACCTTC. The genes are TRBV25-1 and TRBJ1-2, with 8 bases lining up with TRBD1. Germline V CDR1 and CDR2: MGHDK, SYGVNS. Trimming took 6 bases from V and 3 from J; bases not matched to a gene: 6. The CDR3 runs 14 residues.

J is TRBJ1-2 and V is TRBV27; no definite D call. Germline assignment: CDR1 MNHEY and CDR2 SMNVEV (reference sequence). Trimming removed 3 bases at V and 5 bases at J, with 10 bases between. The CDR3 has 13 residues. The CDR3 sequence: CASSFWADYGYTF. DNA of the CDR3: TGTGCCAGCAGTTTCTGGGCCGATTATGGCTACACCTTC.

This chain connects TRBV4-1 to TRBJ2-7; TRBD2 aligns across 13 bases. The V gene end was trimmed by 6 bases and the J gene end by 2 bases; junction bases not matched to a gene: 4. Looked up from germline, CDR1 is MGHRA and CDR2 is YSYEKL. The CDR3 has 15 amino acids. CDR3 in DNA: TGCGCCAGCAGTCAGACTAGCGGGAGGACCTACGAGCAGTACTTC. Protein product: CASSQTSGRTYEQYF.

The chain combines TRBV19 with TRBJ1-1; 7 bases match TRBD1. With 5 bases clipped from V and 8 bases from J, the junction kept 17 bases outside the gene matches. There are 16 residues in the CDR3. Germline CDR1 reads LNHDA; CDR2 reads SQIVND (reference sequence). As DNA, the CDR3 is TGTGCCAGTAGTCATATATCCCCGGGCAGGGGGGTAGAAGCTTTCTTT. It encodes CASSHISPGRGVEAFF.

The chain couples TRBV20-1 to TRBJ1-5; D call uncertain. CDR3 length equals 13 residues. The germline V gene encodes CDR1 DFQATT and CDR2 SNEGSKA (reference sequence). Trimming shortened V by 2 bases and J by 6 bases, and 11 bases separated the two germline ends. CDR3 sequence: CSARTQAGQPQHF. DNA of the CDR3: TGCAGTGCTAGAACCCAGGCGGGTCAGCCCCAGCATTTT.

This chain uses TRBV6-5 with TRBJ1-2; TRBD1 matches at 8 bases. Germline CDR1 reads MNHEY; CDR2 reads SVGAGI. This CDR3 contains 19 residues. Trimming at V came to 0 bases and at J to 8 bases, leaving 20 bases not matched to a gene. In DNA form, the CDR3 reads TGTGCCAGCAGTTACTCAGGGGCACAGGGGGGAGGCTCTGTGGGAGGCTACACCTTC. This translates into CASSYSGAQGGGSVGGYTF.

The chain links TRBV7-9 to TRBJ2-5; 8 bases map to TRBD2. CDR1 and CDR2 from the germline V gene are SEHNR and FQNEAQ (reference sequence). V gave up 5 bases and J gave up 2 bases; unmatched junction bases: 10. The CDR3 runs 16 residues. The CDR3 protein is CASSLRWERGQETQYF. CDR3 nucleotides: TGTGCCAGCAGCCTACGGTGGGAGCGGGGGCAAGAGACCCAGTACTTC. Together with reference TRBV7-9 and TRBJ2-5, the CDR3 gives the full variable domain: DTGVSQNPRHKITKRGQNVTFRCDPISEHNRLYWYRQTLGQGPEFLTYFQNEAQLEKSRLLSDRFSAERPKGSFSTLEIQRTEQGDSAMYLCASSLRWERGQETQYFGPGTRLLVL.

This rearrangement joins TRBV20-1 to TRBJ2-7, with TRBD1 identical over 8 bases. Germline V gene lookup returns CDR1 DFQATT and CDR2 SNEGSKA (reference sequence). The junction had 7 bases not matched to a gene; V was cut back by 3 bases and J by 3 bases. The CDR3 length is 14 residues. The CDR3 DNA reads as TGCAGTGCTAGGGACCGACAGGGGAACTACGAGCAGTACTTC. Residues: CSARDRQGNYEQYF.

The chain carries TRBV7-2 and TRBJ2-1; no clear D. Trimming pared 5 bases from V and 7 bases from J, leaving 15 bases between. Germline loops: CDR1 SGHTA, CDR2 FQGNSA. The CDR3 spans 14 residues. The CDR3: CASSIGPQENEQFF. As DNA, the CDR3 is TGTGCCAGCAGCATCGGGCCCCAAGAAAATGAGCAGTTCTTC.

The CDR3 nucleotides are TGTGCCAGCAGTTTAAGGGGGACGAACACTGAAGCTTTCTTT. As protein: CASSLRGTNTEAFF. The J gene is TRBJ1-1, the V gene TRBV27; TRBD1 is a possible D gene (6 bases). This CDR3 spans 14 amino acids. Germline CDR1 reads MNHEY; CDR2 reads SMNVEV (reference sequence). Deletions cut 2 bases from V and 1 base from J, with 8 bases between.

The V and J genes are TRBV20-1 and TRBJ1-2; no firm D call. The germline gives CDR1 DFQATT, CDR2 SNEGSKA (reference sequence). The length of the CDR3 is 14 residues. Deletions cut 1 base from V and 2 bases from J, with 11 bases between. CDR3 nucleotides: TGCAGTGCTAGAGGGCAACGGGCGAACTATGGCTACACCTTC. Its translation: CSARGQRANYGYTF.

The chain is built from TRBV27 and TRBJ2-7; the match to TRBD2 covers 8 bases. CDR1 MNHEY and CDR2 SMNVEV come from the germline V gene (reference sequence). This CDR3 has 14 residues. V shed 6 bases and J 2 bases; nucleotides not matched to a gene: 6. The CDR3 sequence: CASSYGGAPYEQYF. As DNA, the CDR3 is TGTGCCAGCAGCTACGGGGGGGCCCCCTACGAGCAGTACTTC.

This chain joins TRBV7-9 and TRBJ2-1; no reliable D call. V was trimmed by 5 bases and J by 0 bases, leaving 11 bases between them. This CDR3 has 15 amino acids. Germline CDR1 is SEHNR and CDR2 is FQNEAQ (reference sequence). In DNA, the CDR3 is TGTGCCAGCAGCGCTCGGATGGGCTCCTACAATGAGCAGTTCTTC. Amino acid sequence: CASSARMGSYNEQFF.